Following are 15 T cell receptor beta chains from one sample sequenced in a study of blood T cell repertoires in COVID-19. Sequencing was performed with immunoSEQ multiplex PCR; in TCRdb, only in-frame clones are kept and a portion is missing. This sample has nearly 200,000 clones, with approximately 87% found just once. Sequenced sample: peripheral blood. All receptors derive from a woman in her 70s with acute or convalescent COVID-19.

This chain connects TRBV2 to TRBJ1-2; D is ambiguous. V lost 11 bases to trimming and J lost 7 bases, with 17 bases between them. This CDR3 comprises 12 residues. Per the germline V gene, CDR1 is SNHLY and CDR2 is FYNNEI. CDR3 residues: CAGSKRGSGYTF. DNA of the CDR3: TGTGCCGGTAGTAAAAGAGGGTCTGGCTACACCTTC.

The chain combines TRBV18 with TRBJ2-3, with 10 positions matching TRBD2. Losses at the gene ends were 3 bases for V and 4 bases for J; bases not matched to a gene: 13. The CDR3 sequence is 18 residues long. Germline V gene sequence: CDR1 KGHSH, CDR2 LQKENI. CDR3 bases: TGTGCCAGCTCACCGCTAGCGGGGGCCTCCCCCGGGTCAGATACGCAGTATTTT. Amino acid sequence: CASSPLAGASPGSDTQYF. Complete variable domain (other parts from reference TRBV18 and TRBJ2-3): NAGVMQNPRHLVRRRGQEARLRCSPMKGHSHVYWYRQLPEEGLKFMVYLQKENIIDESGMPKERFSAEFPKEGPSILRIQQVVRGDSAAYFCASSPLAGASPGSDTQYFGPGTRLTVL.

A remark on this clone: This sample also contains other DNA sequences that code for the same CDR3. CDR3 coding DNA: TGTGCCAGCAGTTCCGGAGGCAATGAGCAGTTCTTC. Its translation: CASSSGGNEQFF. The rearrangement uses TRBV27 and TRBJ2-1; D may be TRBD2 (5 bases). The germline V and J ends were trimmed by 4 bases and 6 bases, with 7 bases remaining between them. Germline CDR1 MNHEY, CDR2 SMNVEV (reference sequence). The CDR3 covers 12 residues.

The count of this clone is one. This chain joins TRBV19 and TRBJ2-1, with D possibly being TRBD2 (6 bases). The CDR3 covers 13 residues. V lost 5 bases, J lost 8 bases, and 13 bases lay in between. Germline V gene data show CDR1 as LNHDA and CDR2 as SQIVND (reference sequence). The CDR3 nucleotides read TGTGCCAGTAGTCTACTAGCCCCTGATGAGCAGTTCTTC. Translating it yields CASSLLAPDEQFF. The whole variable domain, filled in from reference TRBV19 and TRBJ2-1, reads DGGITQSPKYLFRKEGQNVTLSCEQNLNHDAMYWYRQDPGQGLRLIYYSQIVNDFQKGDIAEGYSVSREKKESFPLTVTSAQKNPTAFYLCASSLLAPDEQFFGPGTRLTVL.

This clone was counted a single time. The rearrangement uses TRBV7-2 and TRBJ2-3; 9 bases agree with TRBD1. The V and J ends lost 5 bases and 3 bases, in that order; junction bases with no gene match: 9. This CDR3 contains 16 residues. The germline V gene has CDR1 SGHTA and CDR2 FQGNSA. The CDR3 DNA is TGTGCCAGCAGCCCCCTCGGGACAGGGCCGACAGATACGCAGTATTTT. Translated: CASSPLGTGPTDTQYF.

This sequence joins TRBV24-1 and TRBJ2-1, with 7 nucleotides matching TRBD1. CDR1 is KGHDR, CDR2 SFDVKD, per germline. CDR3 length: 16 residues. Trimming cost V 5 bases and J 3 bases; bases outside gene matches: 9. The CDR3 coding sequence is TGTGCCACCAGTGCTAACCGGGACAGTAGCTACAATGAGCAGTTCTTC. It codes for CATSANRDSSYNEQFF.

V and J are TRBV12-3 or TRBV12-4 and TRBJ1-2; 7 bases align to TRBD1. Trimming took 5 bases from V and 5 from J; bases not matched to a gene: 2. CDR3 size: 12 residues. The CDR3 region is CASSRDSYGYTF. For the CDR3, the DNA is TGTGCCAGCAGTCGGGACAGTTATGGCTACACCTTC.

This rearrangement joins TRBV21-1 to TRBJ2-2; the table's D call of TRBD1 was not tested on the DNA. TRBV21-1 is classified as a pseudogene. The CDR3 has 16 amino acids. The CDR3 loop reads CASSKDRGAPTGELFF. The CDR3 DNA sequence: TGTGCCAGCAGCAAGGACAGGGGGGCGCCCACCGGGGAGCTGTTTTTT.

This rearrangement joins TRBV5-1 to TRBJ1-4; 8 bases map to TRBD1. V lost 0 bases to trimming and J lost 4 bases; unmatched junction nucleotides: 11. Germline CDR1 is SGHRS and CDR2 is YFSETQ. The CDR3 has 18 residues. The DNA for the CDR3 is TGCGCCAGCAGCTTGGCGGGGACAGGCCTAGGTCTTAATGAAAAACTGTTTTTT. Its protein is CASSLAGTGLGLNEKLFF.

The chain has TRBV12-3 or TRBV12-4 and TRBJ2-5; tentative D call: TRBD2 (6 bases). The CDR3 runs to 13 residues. Trimming removed 6 bases from V and 2 bases from J, with 10 bases in between. The CDR3 DNA reads TGTGCCAGCAGACCGACTAGTCAAGAGACCCAGTACTTC. This sequence encodes CASRPTSQETQYF.

The chain couples TRBV4-1 to TRBJ1-2; the match to TRBD1 covers 10 bases. Per the germline V gene, CDR1 is MGHRA and CDR2 is YSYEKL. The CDR3 has 16 amino acids. J gave up 7 bases and V 4 bases, and 12 bases lay outside the gene matches. The CDR3 loop is CASSPSLGQGKLGYTF. The CDR3 bases are TGCGCCAGCAGCCCCTCCTTGGGACAGGGGAAACTTGGCTACACCTTC.

The rearrangement links TRBV7-6 to TRBJ2-7; 8 bases map to TRBD2. The trim removed 1 base at V and 2 bases at J, leaving 7 bases unmatched. The CDR3 loop spans 16 amino acids. CDR1 and CDR2 (germline): SGHVS, FNYEAQ. CDR3 residues: CASSLGVGGVAYEQYF. The CDR3 DNA reads TGTGCCAGCAGCTTAGGGGTCGGGGGGGTCGCCTACGAGCAGTACTTC. The full variable domain, in which reference TRBV7-6 and TRBJ2-7 provide the parts outside the CDR3, is GAGVSQSPRYKVTKRGQDVALRCDPISGHVSLYWYRQALGQGPEFLTYFNYEAQQDKSGLPNDRFSAERPEGSISTLTIQRTEQRDSAMYRCASSLGVGGVAYEQYFGPGTRLTVT.

Note on this clone: The junction differs from germline at one of its ends, possibly a read error. The chain recombines TRBV6-5 with TRBJ2-7, with D unclear. Germline CDR1 reads MNHEY; CDR2 reads SVGAGI. This CDR3 region has 14 residues. The CDR3 spells CASTYYPTGYEQYF. CDR3 DNA sequence: TGTGCCAGCACTTACTACCCGACGGGTTACGAGCAGTACTTC.

The V gene is TRBV19, the J gene TRBJ2-1; TRBD2 is a possible D gene (6 bases). V lost 4 bases and J lost 4, with 8 bases in between. The CDR3 has 13 residues. Germline CDR1 reads LNHDA; CDR2 reads SQIVND (reference sequence). The CDR3 loop reads CASSTGTYNEQFF. DNA of the CDR3: TGTGCCAGTAGTACCGGGACTTACAATGAGCAGTTCTTC.

Details on this clone: Other DNA sequences from this sample encode an identical CDR3 as well. CDR3 residues: CSVVRGRYEQYF. CDR3 bases: TGCAGCGTTGTCAGGGGGCGGTACGAGCAGTACTTC. The V call is TRBV29-1, the J call TRBJ2-7; 8 nucleotides agree with TRBD1. Trimming at V came to 4 bases and at J to 4 bases, leaving 3 bases not matched to a gene. The CDR3 extends over 12 amino acids. Germline lookup yields CDR1 SQVTM and CDR2 ANQGSEA.